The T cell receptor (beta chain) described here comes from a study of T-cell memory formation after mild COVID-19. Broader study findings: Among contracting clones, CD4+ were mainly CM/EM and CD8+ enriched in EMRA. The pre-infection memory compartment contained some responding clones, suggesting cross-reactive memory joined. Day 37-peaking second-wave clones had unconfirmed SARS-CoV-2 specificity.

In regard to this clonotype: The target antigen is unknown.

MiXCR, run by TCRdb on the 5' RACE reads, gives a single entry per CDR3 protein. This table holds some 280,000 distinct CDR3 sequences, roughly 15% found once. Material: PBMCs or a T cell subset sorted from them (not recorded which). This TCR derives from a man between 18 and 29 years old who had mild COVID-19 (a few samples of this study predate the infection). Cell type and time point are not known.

CDR3 sequence reads: CASQGLREKLFF. CDR3 sequence (DNA): TGTGCCAGCCAGGGGCTTCGGGAAAAACTGTTTTTT. The J gene is TRBJ1-4, the V gene TRBV28; TRBD1 is a possible D gene (6 bases). Germline lookup yields CDR1 MDHEN and CDR2 SYDVKM. V lost 8 bases and J lost 8, with 12 bases in between. The CDR3 loop spans 12 amino acids. The full variable domain, its missing parts supplied by reference TRBV28 and TRBJ1-4, is DVKVTQSSRYLVKRTGEKVFLECVQDMDHENMFWYRQDPGLGLRLIYFSYDVKMKEKGDIPEGYSVSREKKERFSLILESASTNQTSMYLCASQGLREKLFFGSGTQLSVL.